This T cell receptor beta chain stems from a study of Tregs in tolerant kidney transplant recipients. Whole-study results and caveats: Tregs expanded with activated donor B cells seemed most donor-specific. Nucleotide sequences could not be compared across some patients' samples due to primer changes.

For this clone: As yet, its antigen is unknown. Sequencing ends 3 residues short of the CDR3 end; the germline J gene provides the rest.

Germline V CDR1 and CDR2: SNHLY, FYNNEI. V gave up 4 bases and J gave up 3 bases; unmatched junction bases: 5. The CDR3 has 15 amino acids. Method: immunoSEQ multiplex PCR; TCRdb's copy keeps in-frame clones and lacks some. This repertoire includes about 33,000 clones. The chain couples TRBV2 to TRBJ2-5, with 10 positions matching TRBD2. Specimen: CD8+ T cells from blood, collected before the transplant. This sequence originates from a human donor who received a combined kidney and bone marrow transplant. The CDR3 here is CASSGVAGGKETQYF. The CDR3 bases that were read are TGTGCCAGCAGTGGGGTAGCGGGGGGTAAAGAGACC.